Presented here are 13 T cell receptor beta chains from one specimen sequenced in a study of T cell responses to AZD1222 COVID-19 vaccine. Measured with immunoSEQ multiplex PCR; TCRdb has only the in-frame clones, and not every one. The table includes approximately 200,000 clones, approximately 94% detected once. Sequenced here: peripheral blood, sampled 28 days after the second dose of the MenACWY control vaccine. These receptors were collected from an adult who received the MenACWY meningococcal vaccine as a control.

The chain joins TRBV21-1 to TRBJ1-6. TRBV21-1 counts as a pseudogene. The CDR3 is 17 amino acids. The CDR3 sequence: CASSKVRAFSYNSPLHF. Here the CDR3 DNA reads TGTGCCAGCAGCAAAGTTCGTGCGTTCTCCTATAATTCACCCCTCCACTTT.

The CDR3 DNA reads as TGTGCCAGCAGCCTCCGCGAATCCTACAATGAGCAGTTCTTC. Protein: CASSLRESYNEQFF. V and J are TRBV7-2 and TRBJ2-1, with D unresolved. CDR3 size: 14 residues. Germline V gene sequence: CDR1 SGHTA, CDR2 FQGNSA. V lost 5 bases and J lost 1, with 9 bases in between.

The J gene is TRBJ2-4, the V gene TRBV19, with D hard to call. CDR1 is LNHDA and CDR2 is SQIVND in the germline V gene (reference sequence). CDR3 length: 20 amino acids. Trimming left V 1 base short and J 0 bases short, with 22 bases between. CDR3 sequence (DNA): TGTGCCAGTAGTATAGTTCCGGGTGAATTGGACGAACTAGCCAAAAACATTCAGTACTTC. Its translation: CASSIVPGELDELAKNIQYF.

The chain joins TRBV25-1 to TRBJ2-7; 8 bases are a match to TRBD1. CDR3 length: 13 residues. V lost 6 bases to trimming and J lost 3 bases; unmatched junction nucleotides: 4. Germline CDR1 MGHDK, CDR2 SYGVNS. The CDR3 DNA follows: TGTGCCAGCAGCCTCGGACAGGGCTACGAGCAGTACTTC. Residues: CASSLGQGYEQYF.

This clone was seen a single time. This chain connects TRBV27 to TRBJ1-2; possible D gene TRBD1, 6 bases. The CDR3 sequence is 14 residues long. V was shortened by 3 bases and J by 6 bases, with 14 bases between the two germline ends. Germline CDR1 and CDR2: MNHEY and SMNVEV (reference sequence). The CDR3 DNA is TGTGCCAGCAGTTTCAGGGGCCCAGGGGATGGCTACACCTTC. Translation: CASSFRGPGDGYTF.

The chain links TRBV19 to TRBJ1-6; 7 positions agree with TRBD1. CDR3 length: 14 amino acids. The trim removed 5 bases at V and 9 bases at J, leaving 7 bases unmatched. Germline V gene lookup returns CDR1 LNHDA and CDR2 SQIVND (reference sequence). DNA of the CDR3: TGTGCCAGTAGTCCAACAGGGGATTTTTCACCCCTCCACTTT. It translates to CASSPTGDFSPLHF.

Here the CDR3 reads CASTSGVINYGYTF. CDR3 sequence (DNA): TGTGCCAGCACCTCGGGGGTTATTAACTATGGCTACACCTTC. The chain uses TRBV11-2 and TRBJ1-2; D perhaps matches TRBD1 (5 bases). Per the germline V gene, CDR1 is SGHAT and CDR2 is FQNNGV. The ends were cut back, 7 bases at V and 1 base at J, with 13 bases in the middle. The CDR3 is 14 residues long.

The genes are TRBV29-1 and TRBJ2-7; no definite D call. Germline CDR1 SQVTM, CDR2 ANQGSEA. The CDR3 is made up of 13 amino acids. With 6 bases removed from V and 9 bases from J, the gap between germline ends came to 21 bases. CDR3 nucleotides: TGCAGCGTGGGCGGCAGGTCCTACGATGTGCAGTACTTC. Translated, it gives CSVGGRSYDVQYF.

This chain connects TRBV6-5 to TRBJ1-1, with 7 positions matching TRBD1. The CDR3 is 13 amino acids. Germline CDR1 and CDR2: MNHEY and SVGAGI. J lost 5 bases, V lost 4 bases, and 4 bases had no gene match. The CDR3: CASSLIRGTEAFF. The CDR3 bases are TGTGCCAGCAGTTTAATCAGGGGGACTGAAGCTTTCTTT.

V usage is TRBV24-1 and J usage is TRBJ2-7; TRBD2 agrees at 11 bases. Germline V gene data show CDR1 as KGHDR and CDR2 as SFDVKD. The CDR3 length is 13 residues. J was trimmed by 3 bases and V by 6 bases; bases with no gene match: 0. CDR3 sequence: CATSTSGSYEQYF. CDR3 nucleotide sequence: TGTGCCACCAGTACTAGCGGGAGCTACGAGCAGTACTTC.

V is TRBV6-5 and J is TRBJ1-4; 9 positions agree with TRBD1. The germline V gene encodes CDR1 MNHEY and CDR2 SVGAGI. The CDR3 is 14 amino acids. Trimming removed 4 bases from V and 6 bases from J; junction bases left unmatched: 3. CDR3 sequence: CASSSTGGDEKLFF. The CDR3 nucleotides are TGTGCCAGCAGTTCCACAGGGGGCGATGAAAAACTGTTTTTT.

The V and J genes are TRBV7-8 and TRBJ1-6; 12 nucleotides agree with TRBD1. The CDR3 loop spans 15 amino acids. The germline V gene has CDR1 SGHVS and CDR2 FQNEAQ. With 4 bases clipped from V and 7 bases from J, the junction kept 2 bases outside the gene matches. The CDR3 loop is CASSSGQGANSPLHF. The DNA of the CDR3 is TGTGCCAGCAGCTCGGGACAGGGGGCCAATTCACCCCTCCACTTT.

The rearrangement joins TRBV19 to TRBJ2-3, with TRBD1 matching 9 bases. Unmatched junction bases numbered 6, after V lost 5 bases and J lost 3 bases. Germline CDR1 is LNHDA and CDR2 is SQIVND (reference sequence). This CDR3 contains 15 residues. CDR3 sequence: CASSGRDRATDTQYF. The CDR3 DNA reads TGTGCCAGTAGTGGGCGGGACAGGGCTACAGATACGCAGTATTTT.